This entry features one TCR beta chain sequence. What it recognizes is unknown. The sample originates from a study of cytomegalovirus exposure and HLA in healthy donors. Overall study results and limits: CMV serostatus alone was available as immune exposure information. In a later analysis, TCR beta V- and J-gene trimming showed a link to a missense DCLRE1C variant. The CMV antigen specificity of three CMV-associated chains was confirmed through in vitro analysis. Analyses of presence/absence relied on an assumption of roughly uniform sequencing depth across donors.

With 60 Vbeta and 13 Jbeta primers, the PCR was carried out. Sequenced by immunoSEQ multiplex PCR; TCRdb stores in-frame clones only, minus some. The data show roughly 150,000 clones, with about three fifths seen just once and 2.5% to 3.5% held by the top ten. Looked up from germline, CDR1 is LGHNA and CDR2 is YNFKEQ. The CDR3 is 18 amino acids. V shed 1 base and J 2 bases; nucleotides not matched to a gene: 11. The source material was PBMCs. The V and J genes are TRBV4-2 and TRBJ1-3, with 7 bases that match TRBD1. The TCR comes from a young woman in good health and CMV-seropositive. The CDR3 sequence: CASSQVNLGQLAGNTIYF. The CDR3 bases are TGTGCCAGCAGCCAAGTTAACTTGGGACAGTTGGCTGGAAACACCATATATTTT.